Listed below are T cell receptor beta chains from one sample, sequenced in a study of T-cell memory formation after mild COVID-19. TCRdb fed the 5' RACE reads into MiXCR, producing one record per CDR3 protein. The sample comprises about 110,000 distinct CDR3 sequences, approximately 15% of which are singletons, and around 28% rests with the top ten. The sequenced sample consisted of PBMCs or a T cell subset sorted from them (not recorded which). The receptor source for this set is an adult woman who had mild COVID-19 (a few samples of this study predate the infection). Cell type and time point are not known. Both conserved end residues are part of each CDR3. D genes are given only for firm matches. The size entry is marked missing in some rows and otherwise reads once, few, many or a size class.

>few|TRBV27|TRBJ2-5|TRBD1
TGTGCCAGCAGTTTATCGACAGGGGGACTCCTAAAAGAGACCCAGTACTTC
CASSLSTGGLLKETQYF
>-|TRBV14|TRBJ2-5|-
TGTGCCAGCAGCCAGCGGGACTTGCCGCTTCCAGAGACCCAGTACTTC
CASSQRDLPLPETQYF
>-|TRBV7-9|TRBJ1-2|TRBD1
TGTGCCAGCAGCTTCGGACAGGGAACCAACTATGGCTACACCTTC
CASSFGQGTNYGYTF
>-|TRBV7-9|TRBJ2-3|TRBD2
TGTGCCAGCAGCTTAGCTCCTCTAGCGGGGGCCCCAGCACGTACAGATACGCAGTATTTT
CASSLAPLAGAPARTDTQYF
>few|TRBV27|TRBJ2-2|-
TGTGCCAGCAGTTTCGGCAGTCCGGGGTACACCGGGGAGCTGTTTTTT
CASSFGSPGYTGELFF
>-|TRBV27|TRBJ2-5|TRBD2
TGTGCCAGCAGCCCGACCTCCCCTAGCGGAGAGACCCAGTACTTC
CASSPTSPSGETQYF
>few|TRBV11-2|TRBJ2-7|TRBD1
TGTGCCAGCAGCTCGCCTCGCGACAGGGTATCCGAGCAGTACTTC
CASSSPRDRVSEQYF
>few|TRBV24-1|TRBJ1-2|TRBD1
TGTGCCACCAGTGAGACAGGGCTCGGCTATGGCTACACCTTC
CATSETGLGYGYTF
>few|TRBV12-3/TRBV12-4|TRBJ1-4|-
TGTGCCAGCAGTTTTAGGGGGGTTAGCGGGGGCAACGCGGAAAAACTGTTTTTT
CASSFRGVSGGNAEKLFF
>few|TRBV5-1|TRBJ2-1|TRBD2
TGCGCCAGCGCCGGACTAGCGGGCAAGCCCTACAATGAGCAGTTCTTC
CASAGLAGKPYNEQFF
>many|TRBV7-9|TRBJ2-1|-
TGTGCCAGCAGCCCGGGACTCGGATTAGGGTACAATGAGCAGTTCTTC
CASSPGLGLGYNEQFF
>few|TRBV6-1|TRBJ2-3|-
TGTGCCAGCAGCCGGTCGGGGGATACGCAGTATTTT
CASSRSGDTQYF
>many|TRBV20-1|TRBJ2-1|-
TGCAGTGCTAGGAAAGGGGTGGGGGACAATGAGCAGTTCTTC
CSARKGVGDNEQFF
>-|TRBV5-1|TRBJ1-1|TRBD1
TGCGCCAGCAGCTTAGAAGCCGGGACAGGGAGTGAAGCTTTCTTT
CASSLEAGTGSEAFF
>-|TRBV5-1|TRBJ2-3|-
TGCGCCAGCAGCCCGATCCTTTCAGGGGAGGGTACGCAGTATTTT
CASSPILSGEGTQYF
>few|TRBV12-3/TRBV12-4|TRBJ1-1|-
TGTGCCAGCAGTTTTTGGGGAAGAGACACTGAAGCTTTCTTT
CASSFWGRDTEAFF
>-|TRBV29-1|TRBJ1-2|TRBD1
TGCAGCGTTGAAGACCTCGGGACAGGGGGACGAGGCTACACCTTC
CSVEDLGTGGRGYTF
>-|TRBV13|TRBJ1-2|-
TGTGCCAGCAGCTTAGGCGGTATCTATGGCTACACCTTC
CASSLGGIYGYTF
>-|TRBV29-1|TRBJ2-6|-
TGCAGCGTTGAAGATCAGGCAGGACCTGGGGCCAACGTCCTGACTTTC
CSVEDQAGPGANVLTF
>-|TRBV7-2|TRBJ2-3|TRBD2
TGTGCCAGCAGCCCACCCCTAGCGGGAATGGATACGCAGTATTTT
CASSPPLAGMDTQYF
>-|TRBV12-3/TRBV12-4|TRBJ2-3|-
TGTGCCAGCTGTTTATCTACGAACCCTAGCACAGATACGCAGTATTTT
CASCLSTNPSTDTQYF
>-|TRBV7-2|TRBJ2-7|-
TGTGCCAGCAGCCCCCGGGGCTGGACCGAGCAGTACTTC
CASSPRGWTEQYF
>-|TRBV9|TRBJ2-7|TRBD1
TGTGCCAGCAGCGTTACAGGGGATCCCTACGAGCAGTACTTC
CASSVTGDPYEQYF
>-|TRBV2|TRBJ2-5|TRBD2
TGTGCCAGCAGTGAAGCGACTTTACCGGGACTAGTGGGGGTGGATCAAGAGACCCAGTACTTC
CASSEATLPGLVGVDQETQYF
>few|TRBV5-1|TRBJ2-7|-
TGCGCCAGCAGCTTGGCGGACCCGACCTACGAGCAGTACTTC
CASSLADPTYEQYF
>-|TRBV19|TRBJ1-5|TRBD1
TGTGCCAGCGGGACAGGGGGTCAGCCCCAGCATTTT
CASGTGGQPQHF
>few|TRBV24-1|TRBJ2-1|TRBD1
TGTGCCACCAGTGACCCCGGGTCAGGGGGCTGGCTAGGCGGTGAGCAGTTCTTC
CATSDPGSGGWLGGEQFF
>few|TRBV7-9|TRBJ2-3|TRBD2
TGTGCCAGCAGCTGGGTGGGCGGGAGAAGGACAGATACGCAGTATTTT
CASSWVGGRRTDTQYF
>few|TRBV4-2|TRBJ2-7|-
TGTGCCAGCAGCCAAGAACAGACGGCTGCCTACGAGCAGTACTTC
CASSQEQTAAYEQYF
>-|TRBV4-3|TRBJ2-7|TRBD2
TGCGCCAGCAGCCAAGAAGGGGCTAGCGGGGGATACGAGCAGTACTTC
CASSQEGASGGYEQYF
>once|TRBV7-8|TRBJ2-2|TRBD1
TGTGCCAGCAGCCCGGTGGACAGGGCCCCTGGCGGGGAGCTGTTTTTT
CASSPVDRAPGGELFF
>few|TRBV20-1|TRBJ2-3|TRBD2
TGCAGTGCTACGGGGACTAGCGGGGGCACAGATACGCAGTATTTT
CSATGTSGGTDTQYF
>few|TRBV20-1|TRBJ2-3|-
TGCAGTGCTAGAGATTTTCAGGGAAGCACAGATACGCAGTATTTT
CSARDFQGSTDTQYF
>many|TRBV12-3/TRBV12-4|TRBJ2-7|-
TGTGCCACCTCGGACGACCTCTCCTACGAGCAGTACTTC
CATSDDLSYEQYF
>-|TRBV7-9|TRBJ1-1|-
TGTGCCAGCAGCTCCCACGGGGCGAACACTGAAGCTTTCTTT
CASSSHGANTEAFF
>once|TRBV5-5|TRBJ1-1|-
TGTGCCAGCAGCTCATATATACAGAACACTGAAGCTTTCTTT
CASSSYIQNTEAFF
>few|TRBV5-1|TRBJ1-4|-
TGCGCCAGCAGGAGGGACACGAAACTTAATGAAAAACTGTTTTTT
CASRRDTKLNEKLFF
>few|TRBV2|TRBJ2-7|-
TGTGCCAGCAGTAGACTAGGACACGAGCAGTACTTC
CASSRLGHEQYF
>few|TRBV7-9|TRBJ1-3|TRBD1
TGTGCCAGCAGCTTAGCGGTCACTGGGACAGGGTGGAACACCATATATTTT
CASSLAVTGTGWNTIYF
>many|TRBV9|TRBJ2-3|-
TGTGCCAGCAGCGCCCCGAAAGCGGAGATCACAGATACGCAGTATTTT
CASSAPKAEITDTQYF
>-|TRBV7-9|TRBJ2-5|TRBD2
TGTGCCAGCAGCCCCGATCCGGGACTAGCAGCCCACAACCAAGAGACCCAGTACTTC
CASSPDPGLAAHNQETQYF
>-|TRBV24-1|TRBJ2-7|-
TGTGCCACCTCGACAGGGAGGGAGCAGTACTTC
CATSTGREQYF
>many|TRBV9|TRBJ2-2|-
TGTGCCAGCAGCCCCCGGACCGGGGAGCTGTTTTTT
CASSPRTGELFF
>few|TRBV4-2|TRBJ2-3|-
TGTGCCAGCAGCCAAGATAAGAGCCTGGGACTCGTCACAGATACGCAGTATTTT
CASSQDKSLGLVTDTQYF
>many|TRBV2|TRBJ1-4|TRBD1
TGTGCCAGCGAGCGGGACAGGGATGCAACTAATGAAAAACTGTTTTTT
CASERDRDATNEKLFF
>-|TRBV20-1|TRBJ2-7|TRBD1
TGCAGTGCCCCCGATTGGGGGCAGGGGGCGAGGGAGCAGTACTTC
CSAPDWGQGAREQYF
>few|TRBV7-8|TRBJ2-1|TRBD1
TGTGCCAGCAGCTTAGCAGGGACAGGGTGGAACAATGAGCAGTTCTTC
CASSLAGTGWNNEQFF
>few|TRBV5-1|TRBJ2-5|-
TGCGCCAGCACAAACACCACCCGGACAGTTGGGGAGACCCAGTACTTC
CASTNTTRTVGETQYF
>-|TRBV30|TRBJ2-7|TRBD1
TGTGCCCTCCAGTCCGGGACAGGCCCCTACGAGCAGTACTTC
CALQSGTGPYEQYF
>few|TRBV7-9|TRBJ2-1|TRBD2
TGTGCCAGCAGCTTAGTAGCTAGCGGGATTTTCTACAATGAGCAGTTCTTC
CASSLVASGIFYNEQFF
>many|TRBV4-3|TRBJ2-3|-
TGCGCCAGCAGCCAAGAAGGAGACTTTGGCAGAACAGATACGCAGTATTTT
CASSQEGDFGRTDTQYF
>-|TRBV4-3|TRBJ2-7|TRBD1
TGCGCCAGCAGCCAGGGAATAGGGACAGGGTACGAGCAGTACTTC
CASSQGIGTGYEQYF
>-|TRBV5-1|TRBJ1-5|-
TGCGCCAGCAGCTTGGAGGTTGATCAGCCCCAGCATTTT
CASSLEVDQPQHF
>few|TRBV27|TRBJ2-2|TRBD2
TGTGCCAGCAGTCTTACTAGCGGCGGGGAGCTGTTTTTT
CASSLTSGGELFF
>-|TRBV27|TRBJ1-5|TRBD1
TGTGCCAGCAAATCCGGACAGGGGTTTCAGCCCCAGCATTTT
CASKSGQGFQPQHF
>few|TRBV7-9|TRBJ2-7|-
TGTGCCGCTGGTCGTGGCTCCTACGAGCAGTACTTC
CAAGRGSYEQYF
>few|TRBV6-6|TRBJ2-7|TRBD1
TGTGCCAGCAGTCCCACCGGGACAGAGCCCGGAAACGAGCAGTACTTC
CASSPTGTEPGNEQYF
>few|TRBV9|TRBJ2-7|-
TGTGCCAGCAGCGTAGGGGTTCTTAGCTCCTACGAGCAGTACTTC
CASSVGVLSSYEQYF
>-|TRBV20-1|TRBJ1-1|-
TGCAGTGCTAGAGATTTGGTCGGGAACACTGAAGCTTTCTTT
CSARDLVGNTEAFF
>-|TRBV9|TRBJ2-7|-
TGTGCCAGCAGCACACAACGAGACGGCTACGAGCAGTACTTC
CASSTQRDGYEQYF